This T cell receptor (beta chain) was recorded in a study of shared clonotypes between healthy human individuals. About this clone: The antigen is unknown.

Study conclusions and caveats: Clonotype sharing levels among donors were expected to vary with sequencing depth.

Sequencing used immunoSEQ multiplex PCR; TCRdb keeps in-frame clones, though not all of them. Of roughly 490,000 clones detected, around 80% appear once; the ten largest clones hold 12%. The TCR originated in a woman aged 40 to 49 in good health. Some clones in this sample may be carry-over from other donors' samples. Sequenced: PBMCs.

Written as DNA, the CDR3 is TGTGCCAGCATCCAAAGGGACAGTTGTGGCTACACCTTC. Protein sequence: CASIQRDSCGYTF. The gene calls are TRBV6-4 and TRBJ1-2, with 7 bases lining up with TRBD1. CDR3 length: 13 residues. J was trimmed by 7 bases and V by 7 bases; bases with no gene match: 9. Per the germline V gene, CDR1 is MRHNA and CDR2 is SNTAGT.